The subject of this entry is one T cell receptor beta chain. No antigen is known for it. The CDR3 is 15 residues long. Trimming left V 6 bases short and J 3 bases short, with 16 bases between. From germline, CDR1 is MNHEY and CDR2 SVGAGI. The assay was immunoSEQ multiplex PCR, and TCRdb's table has in-frame clones only and misses some. The sample yields hundreds of thousands of clones, over 70% seen once. This entry is derived from a study of cytomegalovirus exposure and HLA in healthy donors. Notes on the study in general: Rarity marked most TCR sequences, yet some public TCRs occurred in many donors.

The receptor was derived from a woman aged 25 to 39 in good health and CMV-seropositive. Specimen: PBMCs. The genes are TRBV6-5 and TRBJ2-3; TRBD2 is a possible D gene (5 bases). CDR3 DNA sequence: TGTGCCAGCAGAAAACGGGGTTATGAAACAGATACGCAGTATTTT. Residues: CASRKRGYETDTQYF.